Presented here are 32 T cell receptor beta chains from one specimen sequenced in a study of cytomegalovirus exposure and HLA in healthy donors (dated by TCRdb to 2017 to 2019). The method was the immunoSEQ multiplex PCR assay. TCRdb provides this immuneACCESS table in a form limited to in-frame rearrangements. Some clones are lacking; in checked studies, under half of them reflect an unresolved V gene, and why the rest are absent is not known. The sample table holds about 120,000 clones, of which about 82% were seen once. The ten most abundant clones make up around 5% of the sample. Sequenced: PBMCs. The source of these receptors is a man between 18 and 29 years old in good health and CMV-seronegative.

The genes are TRBV7-8 and TRBJ2-2; 10 positions agree with TRBD1. This CDR3 comprises 15 residues. Germline assignment: CDR1 SGHVS and CDR2 FQNEAQ. J was trimmed by 8 bases and V by 3 bases; bases with no gene match: 6. The CDR3 here is CASSFRDRGGGELFF. Written as DNA, the CDR3 is TGTGCCAGCAGCTTCCGGGACAGGGGAGGTGGGGAGCTGTTTTTT. The whole variable domain, remainder taken from reference TRBV7-8 and TRBJ2-2, is GAGVSQSPRYKVAKRGQDVALRCDPISGHVSLFWYQQALGQGPEFLTYFQNEAQLDKSGLPSDRFFAERPEGSVSTLKIQRTQQEDSAVYLCASSFRDRGGGELFFGEGSRLTVL.

The gene calls are TRBV27 and TRBJ2-3, with a tentative D call TRBD2 (5 bases). CDR3 length: 18 residues. Looked up from germline, CDR1 is MNHEY and CDR2 is SMNVEV (reference sequence). Trimming took off 0 bases at V and 0 bases at J, with 16 bases between the two ends. CDR3 loop: CASSLSGLLAPSTDTQYF. CDR3 nucleotides: TGTGCCAGCAGTTTATCCGGTCTGTTAGCGCCGAGCACAGATACGCAGTATTTT.

The rearrangement uses TRBV9 and TRBJ2-6, with D possibly matching TRBD2 (6 bases). In germline, CDR1 is SGDLS, CDR2 YYNGEE. The CDR3 is made up of 20 amino acids. V gave up 4 bases and J gave up 0 bases, with 23 bases separating them. CDR3 loop: CASSNPPGESTYSGANVLTF. DNA of the CDR3: TGTGCCAGCAGCAACCCTCCGGGGGAGAGCACCTACTCTGGGGCCAACGTCCTGACTTTC. The entire variable domain, with the rest obtained from reference TRBV9 and TRBJ2-6, is as follows: DSGVTQTPKHLITATGQRVTLRCSPRSGDLSVYWYQQSLDQGLQFLIQYYNGEERAKGNILERFSAQQFPDLHSELNLSSLELGDSALYFCASSNPPGESTYSGANVLTFGAGSRLTVL.

J is TRBJ2-7 and V is TRBV9, with 9 nucleotides matching TRBD1. Germline CDR1 reads SGDLS; CDR2 reads YYNGEE. The CDR3 is made up of 14 amino acids. V shed 0 bases, J shed 3 bases, and the junction held 1 base outside the gene matches. The chain's CDR3 is CASSVGQGVYEQYF. The CDR3, as DNA: TGTGCCAGCAGCGTAGGACAGGGGGTCTACGAGCAGTACTTC.

The rearrangement uses TRBV2 and TRBJ2-5; 11 bases are a match to TRBD2. CDR3 length: 17 amino acids. Germline loops: CDR1 SNHLY, CDR2 FYNNEI. The J segment lost 0 bases and the V segment lost 4 bases, leaving 7 bases of the junction unmatched. This chain's CDR3 is CASSVKSSGGYQETQYF. The DNA of the CDR3 is TGTGCCAGCAGTGTAAAGTCTAGCGGGGGGTACCAAGAGACCCAGTACTTC.

This chain joins TRBV5-1 and TRBJ2-7; a possible D gene is TRBD2 (6 bases). This CDR3 is built from 13 residues. Germline CDR1 reads SGHRS; CDR2 reads YFSETQ. Trimming removed 0 bases from V and 4 bases from J, with 8 bases in between. The CDR3 sequence is CASSLVGSYEQYF. For the CDR3, the DNA is TGCGCCAGCAGCTTGGTCGGGAGTTACGAGCAGTACTTC.

The chain uses TRBV4-1 and TRBJ2-7, with a tentative D call TRBD1 (5 bases). Trimming removed 0 bases from V and 4 bases from J, with 16 bases in between. This CDR3 is built from 16 residues. CDR1 MGHRA and CDR2 YSYEKL come from the germline V gene. The CDR3 protein is CASSQDSAGSLYEQYF. The CDR3 DNA sequence: TGCGCCAGCAGCCAAGACTCAGCAGGGTCCCTTTACGAGCAGTACTTC.

The count of this clone is one. The V and J genes are TRBV18 and TRBJ1-3, with TRBD1 matching 7 bases. The CDR3 is 16 residues long. Per germline, CDR1 KGHSH and CDR2 LQKENI. The junction had 11 bases not matched to a gene; V was cut back by 3 bases and J by 6 bases. CDR3 region: CASSPLSGQAANTIYF. CDR3 in DNA: TGTGCCAGCTCACCCCTGAGTGGACAGGCTGCAAACACCATATATTTT.

V gene TRBV27 combines with J gene TRBJ2-7, with D uncertain. The germline CDR1 and CDR2 sequences are MNHEY and SMNVEV (reference sequence). Trimming left V 6 bases short and J 3 bases short, with 12 bases between. The CDR3 totals 13 residues. The CDR3 spells CASSNGQNYEQYF. Here the CDR3 DNA reads TGTGCCAGCAGCAATGGGCAGAACTACGAGCAGTACTTC.

The rearrangement joins TRBV6-5 to TRBJ1-1; D is perhaps TRBD1 (6 bases). Looked up from germline, CDR1 is MNHEY and CDR2 is SVGAGI. V dropped 5 bases and J dropped 3 bases, with 13 bases sitting between them. CDR3 length: 14 residues. The CDR3 loop reads CASSADSRYTEAFF. Written as DNA, the CDR3 is TGTGCCAGCAGTGCGGACAGTCGTTACACTGAAGCTTTCTTT.

The chain employs TRBV6-5 and TRBJ2-5, with D perhaps TRBD2 (5 bases). This CDR3 region has 15 residues. The germline V gene has CDR1 MNHEY and CDR2 SVGAGI. Trimming left V 0 bases short and J 2 bases short, with 10 bases between. The CDR3 loop is CASSYSVGAQETQYF. CDR3 sequence (DNA): TGTGCCAGCAGTTACTCTGTGGGAGCGCAAGAGACCCAGTACTTC.

This clone has only one observation. The CDR3 nucleotides read TGTGCCAGCAGCTTAGGAACTAGCGGGGGGGAAGGGACCCAGTACTTC. Amino acids: CASSLGTSGGEGTQYF. The chain couples TRBV11-2 to TRBJ2-5, with 13 bases aligning to TRBD2. Looked up from germline, CDR1 is SGHAT and CDR2 is FQNNGV. The ends lost 1 base at V and 7 bases at J; junction bases unmatched: 6. The CDR3 has 16 residues.

This clone turned up a few times. The chain links TRBV4-2 to TRBJ2-1; 15 bases align to TRBD2. Per the germline V gene, CDR1 is LGHNA and CDR2 is YNFKEQ. There are 16 residues in the CDR3. With V trimmed by 4 bases and J by 8 bases, 6 bases remained unmatched. The CDR3 here is CASSRRTSGRADEQFF. The CDR3 coding sequence is TGTGCCAGCAGCCGACGGACTAGCGGGAGGGCCGATGAGCAGTTCTTC.

The CDR3 nucleotides read TGTGCCAGCAGTGAAGCGTTTGGCAGCTTGGGGCCAGATACGCAGTATTTT. This gives the protein CASSEAFGSLGPDTQYF. The rearrangement links TRBV6-1 to TRBJ2-3, with D perhaps TRBD1 (5 bases). CDR3 length equals 17 residues. Trimming stripped 0 bases from V and 4 bases from J, with 17 bases between. CDR1 and CDR2 (germline): MNHNS, SASEGT.

V usage is TRBV5-1 and J usage is TRBJ2-7; 7 nucleotides line up with TRBD2. V lost 2 bases to trimming and J lost 0 bases; unmatched junction nucleotides: 5. The CDR3 consists of 15 residues. Per germline, CDR1 SGHRS and CDR2 YFSETQ. The CDR3 DNA sequence: TGCGCCAGCAGCTTAGCGGGGTCCAGCTCCTACGAGCAGTACTTC. Residues: CASSLAGSSSYEQYF.

The chain uses TRBV7-9 and TRBJ2-7; TRBD1 agrees at 10 bases. This CDR3 has 16 residues. The germline V gene encodes CDR1 SEHNR and CDR2 FQNEAQ (reference sequence). V gave up 1 base and J gave up 4 bases; unmatched junction bases: 7. CDR3 amino acids: CASSLVMGQGRYEQYF. CDR3 bases: TGTGCCAGCAGCTTAGTTATGGGACAGGGGAGGTACGAGCAGTACTTC. The whole variable domain, filled in from reference TRBV7-9 and TRBJ2-7, reads DTGVSQNPRHKITKRGQNVTFRCDPISEHNRLYWYRQTLGQGPEFLTYFQNEAQLEKSRLLSDRFSAERPKGSFSTLEIQRTEQGDSAMYLCASSLVMGQGRYEQYFGPGTRLTVT.

The V call is TRBV2, the J call TRBJ1-2; maybe TRBD1 (5 bases). The CDR3 contains 13 residues. CDR1 and CDR2 from the germline V gene are SNHLY and FYNNEI. Between the trimmed V and J ends, which lost 4 bases and 6 bases, there was a span of 12 bases. In DNA, the CDR3 is TGTGCCAGCAGTGGGCAGGGATGGGATGGCTACACCTTC. Protein product: CASSGQGWDGYTF. Combining the CDR3 with reference TRBV2 and TRBJ1-2 gives the whole variable domain EPEVTQTPSHQVTQMGQEVILRCVPISNHLYFYWYRQILGQKVEFLVSFYNNEISEKSEIFDDQFSVERPDGSNFTLKIRSTKLEDSAMYFCASSGQGWDGYTFGSGTRLTVV.

The V call is TRBV2, the J call TRBJ1-2, with a tentative D call TRBD1 (5 bases). The germline gives CDR1 SNHLY, CDR2 FYNNEI. V lost 9 bases and J lost 7, with 15 bases in between. The CDR3 is made up of 12 amino acids. The CDR3 region has the DNA TGTGCCAGGAACCCAGGGATCTCTGGCTACACCTTC. Protein: CARNPGISGYTF.

The rearrangement joins TRBV30 to TRBJ1-2; the D is unclear. Germline assignment: CDR1 GTSNPN and CDR2 SVGIG (reference sequence). This CDR3 is 16 amino acids long. V was trimmed by 2 bases and J by 4 bases, leaving 20 bases between them. This chain's CDR3 is CAWSPSFSGQVYGYTF. The CDR3 nucleotides are TGTGCCTGGAGTCCTTCGTTTTCAGGTCAGGTCTATGGCTACACCTTC.

The chain carries TRBV14 and TRBJ1-1; weak D call: TRBD1 (6 bases). The germline CDR1 and CDR2 sequences are SGHDN and FVKESK. V lost 3 bases and J lost 4, with 9 bases in between. The CDR3 runs to 13 residues. CDR3 in DNA: TGTGCCAGCAGCCACCCAGGGGTCACTGAAGCTTTCTTT. Translating gives CASSHPGVTEAFF.

This clone was recorded once. In DNA, the CDR3 is TGTGCCATCAGTGAGTCGAGAGAGCGGCCGAGCTCCTACGAGCAGTACTTC. Protein sequence: CAISESRERPSSYEQYF. The rearrangement uses TRBV10-3 and TRBJ2-7; D might be TRBD2 (5 bases). With 0 bases removed from V and 0 bases from J, the gap between germline ends came to 15 bases. CDR3 length: 17 residues. From germline, CDR1 is ENHRY and CDR2 SYGVKD.

V is TRBV6-1 and J is TRBJ2-1; possible D gene TRBD2, 5 bases. Per germline, CDR1 MNHNS and CDR2 SASEGT. The germline V and J ends were trimmed by 0 bases and 7 bases, with 13 bases remaining between them. The length of the CDR3 is 15 residues. The CDR3 DNA reads as TGTGCCAGCAGTGAAGCGAGCGGTCCCACTAATGAGCAGTTCTTC. Amino acids: CASSEASGPTNEQFF.

The chain couples TRBV19 to TRBJ2-2; the match to TRBD2 covers 11 bases. Germline-derived CDR1 and CDR2 are LNHDA and SQIVND (reference sequence). The CDR3 runs 19 residues. V was clipped by 3 bases and J by 0 bases; unmatched bases: 9. The DNA of the CDR3 is TGTGCCAGTAGTATCCTCATCGGGACTAGCGGTTCGAACACCGGGGAGCTGTTTTTT. Protein sequence: CASSILIGTSGSNTGELFF.

To note about this clone: The sample holds other DNA sequences that translate to the same CDR3. The V and J genes are TRBV2 and TRBJ2-5, with 7 bases aligning to TRBD1. The CDR3 is 13 amino acids. Germline lookup yields CDR1 SNHLY and CDR2 FYNNEI. Trimming removed 6 bases from V and 2 bases from J; junction bases left unmatched: 3. Written as DNA, the CDR3 is TGTGCCAGCAGGGGGGACAGTCAAGAGACCCAGTACTTC. Translated: CASRGDSQETQYF.

V is TRBV30 and J is TRBJ2-2; TRBD2 matches at 9 bases. Germline trimming cut 0 bases from V and 8 bases from J; bases unmatched to any gene: 7. CDR1 GTSNPN and CDR2 SVGIG come from the germline V gene (reference sequence). The CDR3 is 15 residues long. The chain's CDR3 is CAWSVPSGVLGELFF. CDR3 DNA sequence: TGTGCCTGGAGTGTACCTAGCGGGGTTCTGGGGGAGCTGTTTTTT.

J is TRBJ1-2 and V is TRBV4-2; 11 positions match TRBD1. This CDR3 contains 14 residues. J was trimmed by 3 bases and V by 4 bases; bases with no gene match: 1. Germline V gene data show CDR1 as LGHNA and CDR2 as YNFKEQ. The CDR3 spells CASSPGQGDYGYTF. CDR3 nucleotides: TGTGCCAGCAGCCCGGGACAGGGGGACTATGGCTACACCTTC.

The rearrangement joins TRBV10-3 to TRBJ1-1, with TRBD1 matching 10 bases. The CDR3 loop spans 15 amino acids. With 11 bases clipped from V and 3 bases from J, the junction kept 12 bases outside the gene matches. Germline CDR1 is ENHRY and CDR2 is SYGVKD. CDR3 coding DNA: TGTGCCTCAAAGCCGGGACAGGGGCGGTACACTGAAGCTTTCTTT. It yields the protein CASKPGQGRYTEAFF.

This sequence joins TRBV6-5 and TRBJ1-1; 8 bases are a match to TRBD1. With V trimmed by 6 bases and J by 0 bases, 0 bases remained unmatched. Germline CDR1 and CDR2: MNHEY and SVGAGI. CDR3 length equals 13 residues. The CDR3 nucleotides are TGTGCCAGCAGGACAGGGGTGAACACTGAAGCTTTCTTT. Translating gives CASRTGVNTEAFF.

The J gene is TRBJ2-1, the V gene TRBV27, with TRBD2 matching 7 bases. This CDR3 has 15 residues. Germline assignment: CDR1 MNHEY and CDR2 SMNVEV (reference sequence). V was pared by 7 bases and J by 3 bases, with 9 bases of the junction left unmatched. CDR3 sequence (DNA): TGTGCCAGCACCCCCCAAAGGGACTACTACAATGAGCAGTTCTTC. Its translation is CASTPQRDYYNEQFF.

The chain joins TRBV18 to TRBJ1-5, with TRBD1 matching over 7 bases. The V gene's germline CDR1 is KGHSH and CDR2 LQKENI. Trimming removed 5 bases from V and 7 bases from J; junction bases left unmatched: 14. This CDR3 comprises 16 residues. CDR3: CASSSQLDRVGQPQHF. In DNA, the CDR3 is TGTGCCAGCTCATCACAGTTAGACAGGGTCGGACAGCCCCAGCATTTT.

The chain joins TRBV19 to TRBJ2-5; weak D call: TRBD2 (6 bases). V was cut by 0 bases and J by 4 bases, with 15 bases left in between. This CDR3 is 16 amino acids long. Germline loops: CDR1 LNHDA, CDR2 SQIVND (reference sequence). Here the CDR3 reads CASSIEAGTGRETQYF. DNA for the CDR3: TGTGCCAGTAGTATAGAGGCGGGAACCGGGCGAGAGACCCAGTACTTC.

The sample holds one count of this clone. V is TRBV19 and J is TRBJ2-7; TRBD1 might be the D (6 bases). Trimming cost V 5 bases and J 2 bases, with 13 bases left between them. Germline assignment: CDR1 LNHDA and CDR2 SQIVND (reference sequence). The CDR3 contains 14 residues. This CDR3 reads CASSPEGETYEQYF. CDR3 DNA sequence: TGTGCCAGTAGTCCCGAGGGGGAGACCTACGAGCAGTACTTC.